This T cell receptor beta chain emerged from a study of beta chain features in type 1 diabetes. Study as a whole: Analysis included roughly 100 million sorted cells drawn from all samples.

One heparinised draw of blood, averaging roughly 110 mL, came from each donor. Cell sorting via CD45RO/CCR7/CD25/CD127/CD95/CD27 was performed to obtain CD4+ naive, central memory, regulatory and stem cell-like memory cells. Of the isolated RNA, all was reverse transcribed, and so the sequenced material was expressed TCRB transcripts. Repertoires were generated with immunoSEQ multiplex PCR, while TCRdb's copy carries only in-frame clones and drops some. This sample carries 400,000 to 500,000 clones, roughly 13% of them seen once, and the ten largest clones take under 0.04%. Points from the study as a whole: Shortening of TCRB CDR3s, moderate but significant, appeared in all four CD4+ subsets of Type 1 diabetes patients.

Trimming shortened V by 7 bases and J by 3 bases, and 11 bases separated the two germline ends. The CDR3 has 13 residues. Germline V gives CDR1 ENHRY, CDR2 SYGVKD. Remarks on this clone: The antigen remains undetermined.

This receptor was obtained from a man aged 25 to 40 in good health. The rearrangement links TRBV10-3 to TRBJ2-3; the D gene could be TRBD1 or TRBD2 (5 bases each). The specimen sequenced was naive CD4+ T cells from blood. CDR3 nucleotide sequence: TGTGCCATCACACGGGACGAGACAGATACGCAGTATTTT. Protein sequence: CAITRDETDTQYF.